Following are 19 T cell receptor beta chains from one sample sequenced in a study of blood T cell repertoires in COVID-19. The protocol was immunoSEQ multiplex PCR, while the TCRdb copy is restricted to in-frame clones and leaves out a portion. In the table there are 150,000 to 200,000 clones, over 70% of which are singletons. The sequencing sample was made of PBMCs or T cells enriched from blood (not recorded which). The receptors stem from a man between 65 and 85 years old who had been exposed to COVID-19.

The chain couples TRBV27 to TRBJ2-5, with TRBD2 matching over 9 bases. CDR3 length: 16 residues. Per the germline V gene, CDR1 is MNHEY and CDR2 is SMNVEV (reference sequence). J was trimmed by 4 bases and V by 6 bases; bases with no gene match: 12. The CDR3 sequence: CASRRVGREGTETQYF. The CDR3 nucleotides are TGTGCCAGCAGGCGGGTGGGGCGGGAGGGGACAGAGACCCAGTACTTC.

This chain uses TRBV7-2 with TRBJ2-7, with TRBD2 matching 9 bases. Germline values: CDR1 SGHTA, CDR2 FQGNSA. With 1 base clipped from V and 2 bases from J, the junction kept 3 bases outside the gene matches. The CDR3 totals 15 residues. The CDR3 region is CASSLESSGAYEQYF. The CDR3, as DNA: TGTGCCAGCAGCTTAGAGTCTAGCGGGGCCTACGAGCAGTACTTC. Drawing the rest from reference TRBV7-2 and TRBJ2-7, the complete variable domain is GAGVSQSPSNKVTEKGKDVELRCDPISGHTALYWYRQSLGQGLEFLIYFQGNSAPDKSGLPSDRFSAERTGGSVSTLTIQRTQQEDSAVYLCASSLESSGAYEQYFGPGTRLTVT.

The V and J genes are TRBV7-9 and TRBJ2-3; 14 nucleotides agree with TRBD2. The length of the CDR3 is 17 residues. CDR1 is SEHNR and CDR2 is FQNEAQ in the germline V gene (reference sequence). Trimming removed 3 bases from V and 0 bases from J; junction bases left unmatched: 2. The CDR3 nucleotides read TGTGCCAGCAGCTTTGGGACTAGCGGGGGTAGCACAGATACGCAGTATTTT. This encodes CASSFGTSGGSTDTQYF.

The sample holds many counts of this clone. The chain joins TRBV18 to TRBJ1-2; 9 bases are shared with TRBD1. Germline-derived CDR1 and CDR2 are KGHSH and LQKENI. V was clipped by 0 bases and J by 8 bases; unmatched bases: 7. CDR3 size: 15 residues. The DNA of the CDR3 is TGTGCCAGCTCACCACCGGGACAGGGCGTAGAAGGCTACACCTTC. This encodes CASSPPGQGVEGYTF.

In DNA, the CDR3 is TGTGCCTGGAGTGTAGGGGTACATGGCTACACCTTC. Residues: CAWSVGVHGYTF. The V call is TRBV30, the J call TRBJ1-2; possible D gene TRBD1, 5 bases. The V end lost 0 bases, the J end lost 6 bases, and 8 bases lay between the germline ends. CDR1 and CDR2 (germline): GTSNPN, SVGIG (reference sequence). CDR3 size: 12 residues.

The V gene is TRBV27, the J gene TRBJ2-3; the D is unclear. Trimming removed 6 bases at V and 6 bases at J, with 16 bases between. Germline V CDR1 and CDR2: MNHEY, SMNVEV (reference sequence). The CDR3 is 14 amino acids. The CDR3 sequence: CASRTASLEDTQYF. The CDR3, as DNA: TGTGCCAGCAGAACGGCCTCTTTGGAGGATACGCAGTATTTT.

The chain joins TRBV4-2 to TRBJ2-1; 8 bases fit TRBD1. With V trimmed by 0 bases and J by 10 bases, 11 bases remained unmatched. The CDR3 sequence is 16 residues long. In germline, CDR1 is LGHNA, CDR2 YNFKEQ. CDR3 sequence reads: CASSQDQRQGAWEQFF. The CDR3, as DNA: TGTGCCAGCAGCCAAGATCAGAGGCAGGGGGCCTGGGAGCAGTTCTTC.

The V and J genes are TRBV7-9 and TRBJ2-7; 7 nucleotides align to TRBD1. Germline V CDR1 and CDR2: SEHNR, FQNEAQ (reference sequence). V shed 1 base and J 2 bases; nucleotides not matched to a gene: 5. The CDR3 loop spans 15 amino acids. Here the CDR3 reads CASSLVGQGAYEQYF. Written as DNA, the CDR3 is TGTGCCAGCAGCTTAGTAGGGCAGGGGGCCTACGAGCAGTACTTC.

This clone has just a few counts. The V and J genes are TRBV11-2 and TRBJ2-7, with 9 bases aligning to TRBD2. The CDR3 covers 15 residues. Germline CDR1 is SGHAT and CDR2 is FQNNGV. V shed 5 bases and J 2 bases; nucleotides not matched to a gene: 7. The CDR3 DNA reads TGTGCCAGCAGCCAAGATAGCGGGAGAGCCTACGAGCAGTACTTC. Its translation: CASSQDSGRAYEQYF.

V gene TRBV19 combines with J gene TRBJ1-2, with unresolved D. V was clipped by 5 bases and J by 4 bases, with 11 bases between them. The CDR3 totals 13 residues. Germline CDR1 and CDR2: LNHDA and SQIVND (reference sequence). CDR3 region: CASSAPGTYGYTF. DNA for the CDR3: TGTGCCAGTAGTGCCCCAGGAACCTATGGCTACACCTTC.

The J gene is TRBJ2-7, the V gene TRBV28; TRBD2 matches at 10 bases. Germline V CDR1 and CDR2: MDHEN, SYDVKM. Trimming cost V 3 bases and J 2 bases; bases outside gene matches: 19. The CDR3 is made up of 20 amino acids. The CDR3 region has the DNA TGTGCCAGCAGTTTCCCCGCTAGCGGGAGTTTCCCCTCATATACCTACGAGCAGTACTTC. Translation gives CASSFPASGSFPSYTYEQYF.

The chain combines TRBV5-4 with TRBJ1-1, with 8 bases lining up with TRBD1. J was trimmed by 4 bases and V by 0 bases; bases with no gene match: 11. The length of the CDR3 is 17 residues. Germline-derived CDR1 and CDR2 are SGHNT and YYREEE (reference sequence). Here the CDR3 DNA reads TGTGCCAGCAGCTTGGGTGGCCAGGGGGCGGCACTCACTGAAGCTTTCTTT. Translating gives CASSLGGQGAALTEAFF.

This clone was observed once. V and J are TRBV3-1 (or the pseudogene TRBV3-2) and TRBJ1-2; unclear D gene. V was shortened by 4 bases and J by 1 base, with 13 bases between the two germline ends. The CDR3 has 15 amino acids. The germline V gene has CDR1 LGHDT and CDR2 YNNKEL (reference sequence). The CDR3 sequence: CASSRGGPLNYGYTF. CDR3 DNA: TGTGCCAGCAGCCGGGGAGGGCCGCTTAACTATGGCTACACCTTC.

This chain connects TRBV29-1 to TRBJ1-2; the match to TRBD1 covers 8 bases. Germline V CDR1 and CDR2: SQVTM, ANQGSEA. The V segment lost 6 bases and the J segment 3 bases; nucleotides outside the gene matches: 3. The CDR3 covers 12 residues. The CDR3 coding sequence is TGCAGCGTACCAGGGGGCTACTATGGCTACACCTTC. Protein: CSVPGGYYGYTF.

V usage is TRBV11-2 and J usage is TRBJ2-2; 8 bases line up with TRBD2. With V trimmed by 1 base and J by 6 bases, 16 bases remained unmatched. The CDR3 covers 19 residues. Germline assignment: CDR1 SGHAT and CDR2 FQNNGV. CDR3 DNA: TGTGCCAGCAGCTTAGTTACCGGGAGGGCCGCGTACCAAGCCGGGGAGCTGTTTTTT. Amino acids: CASSLVTGRAAYQAGELFF.

This chain connects TRBV28 to TRBJ2-3; 9 nucleotides match TRBD1. Germline CDR1 reads MDHEN; CDR2 reads SYDVKM. The CDR3 has 16 residues. The V segment lost 5 bases and the J segment 5 bases; nucleotides outside the gene matches: 11. The CDR3 DNA sequence: TGTGCCAGCAGTATCCTGGACAGGGGAGGAGGAGATACGCAGTATTTT. Encoded protein: CASSILDRGGGDTQYF.

V gene TRBV6-4 combines with J gene TRBJ2-1, with TRBD2 matching over 8 bases. The CDR3 spans 15 residues. V lost 6 bases, J lost 4 bases, and 8 bases stayed unmatched. Germline V gene data show CDR1 as MRHNA and CDR2 as SNTAGT. The CDR3 sequence is CASSPREGFYNEQFF. The CDR3, as DNA: TGTGCCAGCAGCCCCCGGGAGGGGTTTTACAATGAGCAGTTCTTC.

V and J are TRBV5-5 and TRBJ1-1; 10 nucleotides agree with TRBD1. CDR1 and CDR2 from the germline V gene are SGHKS and YYEKEE (reference sequence). The V segment lost 4 bases and the J segment 2 bases; nucleotides outside the gene matches: 14. This CDR3 comprises 18 residues. The CDR3 is CASSQDRGNPRINTEAFF. The CDR3 DNA reads as TGTGCCAGCAGCCAGGACAGGGGGAACCCTCGAATCAACACTGAAGCTTTCTTT.

The genes are TRBV5-1 and TRBJ2-5, with 9 positions matching TRBD1. Trimming took 5 bases from V and 5 from J; bases not matched to a gene: 10. The V gene's germline CDR1 is SGHRS and CDR2 YFSETQ. CDR3 length: 15 amino acids. The CDR3 DNA follows: TGCGCCAGCAGTCTTCCCGGGACAGGGAGGGAGACCCAGTACTTC. Translated, it gives CASSLPGTGRETQYF.